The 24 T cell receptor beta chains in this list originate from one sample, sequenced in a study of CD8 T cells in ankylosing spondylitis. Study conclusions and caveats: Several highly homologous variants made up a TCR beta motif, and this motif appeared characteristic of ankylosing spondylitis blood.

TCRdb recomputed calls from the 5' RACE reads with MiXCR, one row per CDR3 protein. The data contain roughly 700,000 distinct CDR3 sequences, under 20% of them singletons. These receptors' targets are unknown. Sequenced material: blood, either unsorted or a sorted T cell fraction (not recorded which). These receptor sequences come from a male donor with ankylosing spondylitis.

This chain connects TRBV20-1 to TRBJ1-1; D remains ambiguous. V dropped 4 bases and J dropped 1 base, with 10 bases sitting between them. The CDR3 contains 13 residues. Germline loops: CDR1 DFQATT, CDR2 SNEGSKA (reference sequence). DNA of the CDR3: TGCAGTGCTACCCGGGCCCAGAACACTGAAGCTTTCTTT. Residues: CSATRAQNTEAFF.

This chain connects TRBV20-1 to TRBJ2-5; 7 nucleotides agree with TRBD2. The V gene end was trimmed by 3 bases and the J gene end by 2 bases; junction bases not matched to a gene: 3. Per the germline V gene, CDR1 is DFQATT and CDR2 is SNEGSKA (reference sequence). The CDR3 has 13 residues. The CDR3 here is CSARWGGQETQYF. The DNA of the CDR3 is TGCAGTGCTAGGTGGGGGGGACAAGAGACCCAGTACTTC.

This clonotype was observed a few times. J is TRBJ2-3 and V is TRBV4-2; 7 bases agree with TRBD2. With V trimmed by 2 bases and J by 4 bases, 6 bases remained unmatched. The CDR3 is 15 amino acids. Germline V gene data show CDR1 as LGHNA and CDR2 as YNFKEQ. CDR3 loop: CASSQTRGGADTQYF. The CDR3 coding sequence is TGTGCCAGCAGCCAAACGCGGGGAGGGGCAGATACGCAGTATTTT.

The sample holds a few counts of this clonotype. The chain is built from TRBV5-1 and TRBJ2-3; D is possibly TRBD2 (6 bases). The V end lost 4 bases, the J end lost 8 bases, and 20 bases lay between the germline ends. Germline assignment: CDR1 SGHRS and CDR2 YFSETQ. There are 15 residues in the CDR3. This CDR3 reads CASSPDKTTGGTQYF. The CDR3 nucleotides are TGCGCCAGCAGCCCCGACAAGACCACCGGGGGTACGCAGTATTTT.

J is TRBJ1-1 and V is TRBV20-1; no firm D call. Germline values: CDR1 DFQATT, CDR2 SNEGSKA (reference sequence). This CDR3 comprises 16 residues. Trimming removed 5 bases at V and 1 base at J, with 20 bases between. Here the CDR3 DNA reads TGCAGTGCTTTAAGAGGCGTGGGAAGATCGAACACTGAAGCTTTCTTT. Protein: CSALRGVGRSNTEAFF.

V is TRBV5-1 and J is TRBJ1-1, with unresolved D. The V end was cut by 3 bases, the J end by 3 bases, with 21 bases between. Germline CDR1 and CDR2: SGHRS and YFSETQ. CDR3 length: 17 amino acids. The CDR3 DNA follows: TGCGCCAGCAGCTCAGCCCCAGGAGACCCTTGGGACACTGAAGCTTTCTTT. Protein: CASSSAPGDPWDTEAFF.

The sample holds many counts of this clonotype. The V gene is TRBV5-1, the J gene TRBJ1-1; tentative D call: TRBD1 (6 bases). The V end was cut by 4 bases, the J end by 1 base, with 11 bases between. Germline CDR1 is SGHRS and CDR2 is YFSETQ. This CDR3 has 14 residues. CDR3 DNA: TGCGCCAGCAGCCCGCGGACAGCGAACACTGAAGCTTTCTTT. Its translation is CASSPRTANTEAFF.

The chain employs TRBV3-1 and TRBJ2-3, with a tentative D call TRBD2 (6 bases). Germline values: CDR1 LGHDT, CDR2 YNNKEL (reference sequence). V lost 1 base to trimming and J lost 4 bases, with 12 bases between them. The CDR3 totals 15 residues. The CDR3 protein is CASSQGETSSDTQYF. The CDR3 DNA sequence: TGTGCCAGCAGCCAAGGGGAGACTAGTTCAGATACGCAGTATTTT.

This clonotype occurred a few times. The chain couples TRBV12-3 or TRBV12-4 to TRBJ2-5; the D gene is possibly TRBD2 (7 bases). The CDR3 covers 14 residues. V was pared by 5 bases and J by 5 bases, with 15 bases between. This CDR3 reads CASSNLGGAETQYF. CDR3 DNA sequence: TGTGCCAGCAGTAACCTAGGGGGGGCTGAGACCCAGTACTTC.

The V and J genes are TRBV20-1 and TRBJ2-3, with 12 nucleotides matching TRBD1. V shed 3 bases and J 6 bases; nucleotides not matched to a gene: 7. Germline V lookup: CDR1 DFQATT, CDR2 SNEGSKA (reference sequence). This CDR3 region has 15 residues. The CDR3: CSASAGTGGLDTQYF. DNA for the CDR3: TGCAGTGCTAGTGCCGGGACAGGGGGCTTGGATACGCAGTATTTT.

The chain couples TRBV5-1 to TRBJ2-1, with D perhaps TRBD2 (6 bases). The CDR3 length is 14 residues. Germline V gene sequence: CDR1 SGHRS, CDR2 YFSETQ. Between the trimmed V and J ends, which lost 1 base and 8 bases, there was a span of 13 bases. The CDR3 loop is CASSLPGEVDEQFF. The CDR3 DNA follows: TGCGCCAGCAGCTTGCCGGGGGAGGTCGATGAGCAGTTCTTC.

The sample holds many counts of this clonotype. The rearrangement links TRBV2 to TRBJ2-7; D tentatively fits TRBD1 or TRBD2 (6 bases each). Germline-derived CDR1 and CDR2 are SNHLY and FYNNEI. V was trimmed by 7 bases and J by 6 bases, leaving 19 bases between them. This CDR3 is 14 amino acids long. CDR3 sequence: CASILGGQLAEQYF. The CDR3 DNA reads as TGTGCCAGCATCCTGGGGGGCCAGCTAGCCGAGCAGTACTTC.

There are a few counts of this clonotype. The CDR3 sequence: CAISESIGETQYF. DNA for the CDR3: TGTGCCATCAGTGAGTCGATCGGGGAGACCCAGTACTTC. The chain combines TRBV10-3 with TRBJ2-5; D is uncertain. Germline-derived CDR1 and CDR2 are ENHRY and SYGVKD. The CDR3 loop spans 13 amino acids. V shed 0 bases and J shed 5 bases, with 7 bases lying between them.

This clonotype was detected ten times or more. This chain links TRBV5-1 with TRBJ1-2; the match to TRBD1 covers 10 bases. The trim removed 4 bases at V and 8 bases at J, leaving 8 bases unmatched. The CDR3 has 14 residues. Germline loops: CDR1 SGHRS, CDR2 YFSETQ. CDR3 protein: CASSTDRGMGGYTF. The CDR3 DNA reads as TGCGCCAGCAGCACGGACAGGGGGATGGGCGGCTACACCTTC.

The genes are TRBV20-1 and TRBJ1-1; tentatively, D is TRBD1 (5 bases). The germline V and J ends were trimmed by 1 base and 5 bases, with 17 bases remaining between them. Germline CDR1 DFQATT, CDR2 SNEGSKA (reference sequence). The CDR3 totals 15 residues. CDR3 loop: CSARGVGTGGTEAFF. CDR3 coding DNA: TGCAGTGCTAGAGGGGTTGGGACGGGGGGAACTGAAGCTTTCTTT.

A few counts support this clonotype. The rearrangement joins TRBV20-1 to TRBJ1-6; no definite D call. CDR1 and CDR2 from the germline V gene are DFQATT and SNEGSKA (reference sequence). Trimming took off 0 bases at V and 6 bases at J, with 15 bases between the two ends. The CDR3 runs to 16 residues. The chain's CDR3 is CSARDLAGGLNSPLHF. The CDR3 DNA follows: TGCAGTGCTAGAGATCTGGCAGGCGGACTTAATTCACCCCTCCACTTT.

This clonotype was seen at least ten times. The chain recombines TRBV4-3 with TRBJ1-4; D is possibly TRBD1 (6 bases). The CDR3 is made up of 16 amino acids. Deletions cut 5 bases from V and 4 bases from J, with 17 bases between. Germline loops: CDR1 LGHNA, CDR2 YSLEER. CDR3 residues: CASSSRPGQSNEKLFF. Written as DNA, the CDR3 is TGCGCCAGCAGCTCCCGCCCGGGACAAAGTAATGAAAAACTGTTTTTT.

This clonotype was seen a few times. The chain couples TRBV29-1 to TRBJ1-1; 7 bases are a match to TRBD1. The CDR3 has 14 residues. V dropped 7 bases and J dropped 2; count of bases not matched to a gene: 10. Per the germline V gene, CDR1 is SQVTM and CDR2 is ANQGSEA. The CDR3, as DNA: TGCAGCGCTTTAAAGACAGGGATCAACACTGAAGCTTTCTTT. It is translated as CSALKTGINTEAFF.

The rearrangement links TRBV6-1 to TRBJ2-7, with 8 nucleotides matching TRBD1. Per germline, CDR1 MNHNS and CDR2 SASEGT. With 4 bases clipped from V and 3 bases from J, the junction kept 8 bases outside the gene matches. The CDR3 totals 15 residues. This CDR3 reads CASSGGQGKSYEQYF. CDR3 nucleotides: TGTGCCAGCAGTGGTGGACAGGGAAAAAGCTACGAGCAGTACTTC.

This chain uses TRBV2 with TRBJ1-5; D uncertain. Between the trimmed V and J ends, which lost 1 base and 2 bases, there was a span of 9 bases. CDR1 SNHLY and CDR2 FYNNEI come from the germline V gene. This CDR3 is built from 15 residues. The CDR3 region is CASSEEGWGNQPQHF. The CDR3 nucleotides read TGTGCCAGCAGTGAAGAGGGATGGGGCAATCAGCCCCAGCATTTT.

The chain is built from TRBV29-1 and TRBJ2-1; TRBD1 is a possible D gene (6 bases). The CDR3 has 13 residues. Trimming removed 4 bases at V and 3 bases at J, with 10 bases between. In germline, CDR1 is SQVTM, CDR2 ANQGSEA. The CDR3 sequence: CSVGDTIYNEQFF. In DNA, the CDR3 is TGCAGCGTTGGGGACACGATCTACAATGAGCAGTTCTTC.

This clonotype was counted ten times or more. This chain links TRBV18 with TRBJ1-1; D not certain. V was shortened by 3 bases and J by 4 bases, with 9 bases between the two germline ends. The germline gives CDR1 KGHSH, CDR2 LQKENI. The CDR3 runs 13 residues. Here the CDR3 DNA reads TGTGCCAGCTCACCCCCGGGGAGCACTGAAGCTTTCTTT. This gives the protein CASSPPGSTEAFF.

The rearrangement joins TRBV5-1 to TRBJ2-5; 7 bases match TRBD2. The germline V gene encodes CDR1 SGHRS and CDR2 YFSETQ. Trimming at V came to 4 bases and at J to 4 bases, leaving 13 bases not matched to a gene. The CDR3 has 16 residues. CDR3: CASSPLVATGGETQYF. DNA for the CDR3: TGCGCCAGCAGCCCCTTGGTAGCCACGGGGGGAGAGACCCAGTACTTC.

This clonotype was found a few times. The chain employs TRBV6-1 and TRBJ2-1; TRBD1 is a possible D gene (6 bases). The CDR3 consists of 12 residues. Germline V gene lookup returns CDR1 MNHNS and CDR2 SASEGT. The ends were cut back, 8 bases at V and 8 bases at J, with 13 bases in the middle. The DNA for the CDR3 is TGTGCCAGCGGGGAAACAGGGTATGAGCAGTTCTTC. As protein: CASGETGYEQFF.